The rows below give T cell receptor beta chains drawn from one sample of a study of T cell responses to AZD1222 COVID-19 vaccine. Assay: immunoSEQ multiplex PCR; the TCRdb copy retains only in-frame clones and omits some. The profile shows roughly 150,000 clones, 90% of them singletons. The sample consisted of peripheral blood, taken 28 days after the second AZD1222 dose. Receptors originate from an adult who received the AZD1222 COVID-19 vaccine. Both conserved end residues are part of each CDR3. A D gene is named only where the DNA matches it firmly. Part of the rows lack a size; the others show once, few, many or a class for expanded clones.

-	TRBJ1-1	TRBV27	-	TGTGCCAGCAGGGTGATACAGGGGAACACTGAAGCTTTCTTT	CASRVIQGNTEAFF
-	TRBJ1-2	TRBV15	-	TGTGCCACCAGCAGAGAGAACAGGGCTAACTATGGCTACACCTTC	CATSRENRANYGYTF
-	TRBJ2-7	TRBV2	few	TGTGCCAGCAGTGAAGCGTCAGGGATTGCCTACGAGCAGTACTTC	CASSEASGIAYEQYF
TRBD1	TRBJ1-6	TRBV5-1	-	TGCGCCAGCAGCTTTGGGGACAGGCTTACTTCACCCCTCCACTTT	CASSFGDRLTSPLHF
-	TRBJ1-6	TRBV12-3/TRBV12-4	-	TGTGCCAGCAGTTTTGGGGGCTCACCCCTCCACTTT	CASSFGGSPLHF
TRBD2	TRBJ2-1	TRBV3-1/TRBV3-2	-	TGTGCCAGCAGCCAGGGGGCTAGCGGGAGGCCAGAGCAGTTCTTC	CASSQGASGRPEQFF
TRBD1	TRBJ1-5	TRBV24-1	-	TGTGCCACCAGTGATCCGGGACAGGGATGGGGTCAGCCCCAGCATTTT	CATSDPGQGWGQPQHF
-	TRBJ2-7	TRBV6-5	-	TGTGCCAGCAGGACCACAAAGGGGCTCTCCTACGAGCAGTACTTC	CASRTTKGLSYEQYF
TRBD2	TRBJ2-7	TRBV13	-	TGTGCCAGCAGCTTAGGGCGGGGGGGCCACGAGCAGTACTTC	CASSLGRGGHEQYF
-	TRBJ2-1	TRBV9	-	TGTGCCAGCAGCGTAGGGGGTGGCTCCTACAATGAGCAGTTCTTC	CASSVGGGSYNEQFF
TRBD1	TRBJ1-1	TRBV18	-	TGTGCCAGCTCACCCGACAGGGTCACTGAAGCTTTCTTT	CASSPDRVTEAFF
-	TRBJ2-1	TRBV28	-	TGTGCCAGCAGGGGCCTAATACCCTACAATGAGCAGTTCTTC	CASRGLIPYNEQFF
-	TRBJ2-7	TRBV28	-	TGTGCCAGCACTGGGGGCCCCTACGAGCAGTACTTC	CASTGGPYEQYF
-	TRBJ1-5	TRBV11-1	-	TGTGCCAGCAGCCCGGACCGGGAACAGCCCCAGCATTTT	CASSPDREQPQHF
-	TRBJ1-5	TRBV7-3	-	TGTGCCAGCAGCTTAAGCCCCGGGAGACGGCAGCATTTT	CASSLSPGRRQHF
-	TRBJ2-2	TRBV9	-	TGTGCCAGCAGCCCCCCGGGACCCGGGACCGGGGAGCTGTTTTTT	CASSPPGPGTGELFF
-	TRBJ1-4	TRBV28	-	TGTGCCAGCAGTTTAGGCACAACTAATGAAAAACTGTTTTTT	CASSLGTTNEKLFF
TRBD1	TRBJ1-2	TRBV11-2	-	TGTGCCAGCAGCCAACGCACGGGACAGGGGGCCGGTGGCTACACCTTC	CASSQRTGQGAGGYTF
TRBD1	TRBJ1-5	TRBV5-1	-	TGCGCCAGCAGCTTGGCCCGGACAGGAGGAAGTCAGCCCCAGCATTTT	CASSLARTGGSQPQHF
-	TRBJ1-6	TRBV10-3	-	TGTGCCATCAGTGAGGTTGGGGATTCACCCCTCCACTTT	CAISEVGDSPLHF
TRBD1	TRBJ1-1	TRBV7-2	-	TGTGCCAGCAGCTTCACAGGGGACACTGAAGCTTTCTTT	CASSFTGDTEAFF
TRBD1	TRBJ1-2	TRBV11-2	-	TGTGCCAGCAGCCCTCGATCAGGGGGTGGCTACACCTTC	CASSPRSGGGYTF
TRBD2	TRBJ2-7	TRBV9	-	TGTGCCAGCAGCCCGCGAGGGGGGACTAGCGGCTACGAGCAGTACTTC	CASSPRGGTSGYEQYF
-	TRBJ2-3	TRBV2	few	TGTGCCAGCAGTGGGATCGTAGCGATGCGCACAGATACGCAGTATTTT	CASSGIVAMRTDTQYF
-	TRBJ1-5	TRBV29-1	-	TGCAGCGTTGTAACGGGGGGCGGCAATCAGCCCCAGCATTTT	CSVVTGGGNQPQHF
TRBD1	TRBJ1-2	TRBV4-1	-	TGCGCCAGCAGCCAAGCTTGGAAAGACAGGGGGAAAATTGGCTACACCTTC	CASSQAWKDRGKIGYTF
-	TRBJ2-7	TRBV18	few	TGTGCCAGCTCACACAACTCTTTGGGTGAGCAGTACTTC	CASSHNSLGEQYF
-	TRBJ2-2	TRBV18	-	TGTGCCAGCTCACCCCGATGGGGCGCCGGAGCCGGGGAGCTGTTTTTT	CASSPRWGAGAGELFF
-	TRBJ1-1	TRBV19	-	TGTGCCAGTGGGGGTGGCAGGGGCACTGAAGCTTTCTTT	CASGGGRGTEAFF
TRBD1	TRBJ2-2	TRBV28	-	TGTGCCAGCCGTCCGGGACAGGGGACCGGGGAGCTGTTTTTT	CASRPGQGTGELFF
-	TRBJ1-5	TRBV28	-	TGTGCCAGCAGCCGACGGCGGGGGAATCAGCCCCAGCATTTT	CASSRRRGNQPQHF
TRBD1	TRBJ1-6	TRBV4-1	-	TGCGCCAGCAGCCAGGTGGTGCGACAGGGGGCTTCCTATAATTCACCCCTCCACTTT	CASSQVVRQGASYNSPLHF
-	TRBJ2-6	TRBV2	-	TGTGCCAGCAGACCGGACGGTTCTGGGGCCAACGTCCTGACTTTC	CASRPDGSGANVLTF
TRBD1	TRBJ1-4	TRBV2	-	TGTGCCAGCAGTGCTTTGGGACAGGGGGCTGCAACTAATGAAAAACTGTTTTTT	CASSALGQGAATNEKLFF
TRBD1	TRBJ1-4	TRBV6-5	-	TGTGCCAGCAGTTATTGGGGACAGGGGGTTTCTGAAAAACTGTTTTTT	CASSYWGQGVSEKLFF
-	TRBJ1-2	TRBV6-5	-	TGTGCCAGCAGTTCCCCGGGAGGGCTGGGAGGCTACACCTTC	CASSSPGGLGGYTF
-	TRBJ2-5	TRBV4-1	-	TGCGCCAGCAGCCAACGACCACCTCAGGGGAGGGAGACCCAGTACTTC	CASSQRPPQGRETQYF
TRBD1	TRBJ1-2	TRBV2	-	TGTGCCAGCAGAGGACAGGGGCTCGACTATGGCTACACCTTC	CASRGQGLDYGYTF
TRBD1	TRBJ1-6	TRBV30	few	TGTGCCTGGAGTGTTCAAGGGGGCTCACCCCTCCACTTT	CAWSVQGGSPLHF
TRBD1	TRBJ1-2	TRBV6-5	-	TGTGCCAGCAGACAAAGCAGGGGGCTCGGCTACACCTTC	CASRQSRGLGYTF
-	TRBJ2-3	TRBV13	-	TGTGCCAGCAGCTTTACGGGCCCCGGACAAACGCAGTATTTT	CASSFTGPGQTQYF
-	TRBJ2-5	TRBV7-2	-	TGTGCCAGCAGCTTAGGACTAGGGATGGAAGGGGAGACCCAGTACTTC	CASSLGLGMEGETQYF
-	TRBJ1-5	TRBV24-1	-	TGTGCCACCAGTGCTGCCGAGGGGTTCGGCAATCAGCCCCAGCATTTT	CATSAAEGFGNQPQHF
TRBD2	TRBJ2-3	TRBV4-2	-	TGTGCCAGCAGCTCCCTCTCTGCTAGCGGGCCAGATACGCAGTATTTT	CASSSLSASGPDTQYF
-	TRBJ2-7	TRBV5-4	few	TGTGCCAGCAGCTTGGGCGGGACCACGAGGTCCTACGAGCAGTACTTC	CASSLGGTTRSYEQYF
-	TRBJ2-7	TRBV30	-	TGTGCCTGGAGCGCAGGGATTGGTTCCTACGAGCAGTACTTC	CAWSAGIGSYEQYF
TRBD1	TRBJ2-4	TRBV11-2	-	TGTGCCAGCAGCTTAGCTGAGACAGGGCTGAACATTCAGTACTTC	CASSLAETGLNIQYF
-	TRBJ1-4	TRBV9	-	TGTGCCAGCAGCCATCCCAGACAGCAGCGGGGCCCCCGTGGCGTTAATGAAAAACTGTTTTTT	CASSHPRQQRGPRGVNEKLFF
TRBD1	TRBJ1-6	TRBV30	-	TGTGCCTGGCAGGGACAGGGGACTTCACCCCTCCACTTT	CAWQGQGTSPLHF
-	TRBJ1-5	TRBV7-9	-	TGTGCCAGCAGCTTGGGGCGGACCGGCGGTGATAGCAATCAGCCCCAGCATTTT	CASSLGRTGGDSNQPQHF